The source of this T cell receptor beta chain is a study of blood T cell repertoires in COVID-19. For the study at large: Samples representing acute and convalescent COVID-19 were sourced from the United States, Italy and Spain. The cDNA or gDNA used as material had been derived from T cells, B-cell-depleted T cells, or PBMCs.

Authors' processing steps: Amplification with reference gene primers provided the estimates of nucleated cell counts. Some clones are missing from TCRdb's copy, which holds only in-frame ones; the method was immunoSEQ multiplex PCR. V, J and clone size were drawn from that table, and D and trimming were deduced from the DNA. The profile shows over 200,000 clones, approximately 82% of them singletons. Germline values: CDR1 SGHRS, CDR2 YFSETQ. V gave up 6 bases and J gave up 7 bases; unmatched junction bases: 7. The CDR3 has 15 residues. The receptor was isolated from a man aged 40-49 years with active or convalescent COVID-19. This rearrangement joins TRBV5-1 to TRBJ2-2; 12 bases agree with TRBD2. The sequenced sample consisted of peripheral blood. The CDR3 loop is CASMETSGRGGELFF. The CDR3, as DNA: TGCGCCAGCATGGAGACTAGCGGGAGAGGCGGGGAGCTGTTTTTT.